The 10 T cell receptor beta chains given below trace back to one sample, sequenced in a study of T cells in Graves' hyperthyroidism and ophthalmopathy. TCR beta CDR3 regions were amplified from RNA transcripts. HTBI primers were the set used in a first-round RT-PCR of the TCR CDR3. Via MiXCR, TCRdb re-called the multiplex PCR reads, giving one row per CDR3 protein. Of about 420,000 distinct CDR3 sequences in the sample, 15% to 18% were seen once. Source material: blood. The receptors come from a woman aged 18-29 years with Graves' hyperthyroidism.

This clonotype was seen repeatedly, ten times or more. V usage is TRBV6-1 and J usage is TRBJ1-6; D call uncertain. The CDR3 loop spans 17 amino acids. The germline gives CDR1 MNHNS, CDR2 SASEGT. V was clipped by 5 bases and J by 0 bases, with 14 bases between them. The CDR3 DNA sequence: TGTGCCAGCAGTATGGACGGCGTGAGCTCCTATAATTCACCCCTCCACTTT. Translated: CASSMDGVSSYNSPLHF.

This clonotype was seen ten or more times. The chain couples TRBV7-8 to TRBJ1-5; 7 bases match TRBD1. The CDR3 sequence is 15 residues long. Germline trimming cut 1 base from V and 8 bases from J; bases unmatched to any gene: 8. Looked up from germline, CDR1 is SGHVS and CDR2 is FQNEAQ. CDR3 region: CASSLGGGLGEPQHF. The CDR3 nucleotides are TGTGCCAGCAGCTTAGGAGGGGGCCTCGGGGAGCCCCAGCATTTT. Full variable domain (rest looked up from reference TRBV7-8 and TRBJ1-5): GAGVSQSPRYKVAKRGQDVALRCDPISGHVSLFWYQQALGQGPEFLTYFQNEAQLDKSGLPSDRFFAERPEGSVSTLKIQRTQQEDSAVYLCASSLGGGLGEPQHFGDGTRLSIL.

There are many counts of this clonotype. The chain carries TRBV28 and TRBJ2-3, with 8 positions matching TRBD2. V shed 5 bases and J 10 bases; nucleotides not matched to a gene: 8. The CDR3 consists of 13 residues. The germline V gene encodes CDR1 MDHEN and CDR2 SYDVKM. CDR3 amino acids: CASSLNREGAQYF. CDR3 nucleotide sequence: TGTGCCAGCAGTCTGAATCGGGAGGGGGCGCAGTATTTT.

This clonotype was counted ten times or more. The chain has TRBV19 and TRBJ2-2; 7 nucleotides align to TRBD2. The germline V gene has CDR1 LNHDA and CDR2 SQIVND (reference sequence). The CDR3 length is 18 residues. V was pared by 7 bases and J by 6 bases, with 20 bases of the junction left unmatched. CDR3 bases: TGTGCCAGTATGTCCTTGATTTGGGCGGGGGTCCGTCCCGGGGAGCTGTTTTTT. Translating gives CASMSLIWAGVRPGELFF.

J is TRBJ2-1 and V is TRBV10-3, with D perhaps TRBD2 (7 bases). Deletions cut 7 bases from V and 10 bases from J, with 26 bases between. The length of the CDR3 is 16 residues. Germline-derived CDR1 and CDR2 are ENHRY and SYGVKD. The CDR3 loop is CAIKGGGGGPHNEQFF. The CDR3 DNA is TGTGCCATCAAGGGGGGAGGGGGGGGGCCGCATAACGAGCAGTTCTTC.

This clonotype was seen a few times. V usage is TRBV6-6 and J usage is TRBJ2-6, with a weak D call TRBD1 (5 bases). There are 19 residues in the CDR3. Germline V lookup: CDR1 MNHNY, CDR2 SVGAGI (reference sequence). V dropped 2 bases and J dropped 0 bases, with 17 bases sitting between them. This CDR3 reads CASSYGPTGTFSGANVLTF. In nucleotides, the CDR3 is TGTGCCAGCAGTTACGGGCCTACAGGAACCTTCTCTGGGGCCAACGTCCTGACTTTC.

In this sample, this clonotype turned up a few times. The chain links TRBV7-2 to TRBJ1-3, with no clear D. This CDR3 is 14 amino acids long. V was pared by 1 base and J by 0 bases, with 4 bases between. In germline, CDR1 is SGHTA, CDR2 FQGNSA. The CDR3 reads CASSLGASGNTIYF. Written as DNA, the CDR3 is TGTGCCAGCAGCTTAGGGGCCTCTGGAAACACCATATATTTT. Drawing the rest from reference TRBV7-2 and TRBJ1-3, the complete variable domain is GAGVSQSPSNKVTEKGKDVELRCDPISGHTALYWYRQSLGQGLEFLIYFQGNSAPDKSGLPSDRFSAERTGGSVSTLTIQRTQQEDSAVYLCASSLGASGNTIYFGEGSWLTVV.

The chain combines TRBV19 with TRBJ1-2, with D tentatively TRBD1 (5 bases). Per germline, CDR1 LNHDA and CDR2 SQIVND (reference sequence). The CDR3 consists of 15 residues. V lost 2 bases, J lost 1 base, and 11 bases lay in between. DNA for the CDR3: TGTGCCAGTAGTATATTTGGCAGGGATAACTATGGCTACACCTTC. As protein: CASSIFGRDNYGYTF.

The chain has TRBV11-2 and TRBJ2-1; D is unclear. V gave up 0 bases and J gave up 3 bases, with 6 bases separating them. This CDR3 has 14 amino acids. Germline values: CDR1 SGHAT, CDR2 FQNNGV. CDR3 region: CASSLEEDYNEQFF. CDR3 in DNA: TGTGCCAGCAGCTTAGAAGAGGACTACAATGAGCAGTTCTTC.

This clonotype was counted ten times or more. This sequence joins TRBV25-1 and TRBJ2-7; tentative D call: TRBD1 (6 bases). Trimming shortened V by 3 bases and J by 4 bases, and 10 bases separated the two germline ends. The CDR3 length is 13 residues. CDR1 and CDR2 from the germline V gene are MGHDK and SYGVNS. CDR3 sequence reads: CASSEGALYEQYF. CDR3 bases: TGTGCCAGCAGTGAGGGGGCTTTATACGAGCAGTACTTC.